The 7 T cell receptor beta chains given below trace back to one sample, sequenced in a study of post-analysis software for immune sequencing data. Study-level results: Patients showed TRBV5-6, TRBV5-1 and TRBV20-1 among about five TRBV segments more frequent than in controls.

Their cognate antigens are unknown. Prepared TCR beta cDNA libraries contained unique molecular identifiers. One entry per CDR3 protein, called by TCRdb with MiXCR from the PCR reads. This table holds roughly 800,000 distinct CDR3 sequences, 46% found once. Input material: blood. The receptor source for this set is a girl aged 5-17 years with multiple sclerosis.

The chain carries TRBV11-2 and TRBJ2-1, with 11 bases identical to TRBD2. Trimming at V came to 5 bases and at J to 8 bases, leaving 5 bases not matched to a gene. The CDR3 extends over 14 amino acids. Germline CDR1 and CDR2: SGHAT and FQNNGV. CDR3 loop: CASSMLAGGYEQFF. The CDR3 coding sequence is TGTGCCAGCAGCATGCTAGCGGGAGGCTATGAGCAGTTCTTC.

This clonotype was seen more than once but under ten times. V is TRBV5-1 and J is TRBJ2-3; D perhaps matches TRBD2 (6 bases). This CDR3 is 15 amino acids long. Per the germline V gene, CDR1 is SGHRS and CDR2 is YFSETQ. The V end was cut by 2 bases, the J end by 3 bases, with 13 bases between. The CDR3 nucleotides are TGCGCCAGCAGCTTTAACGGGAGACGTACAGATACGCAGTATTTT. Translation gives CASSFNGRRTDTQYF. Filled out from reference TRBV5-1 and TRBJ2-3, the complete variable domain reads KAGVTQTPRYLIKTRGQQVTLSCSPISGHRSVSWYQQTPGQGLQFLFEYFSETQRNKGNFPGRFSGRQFSNSRSEMNVSTLELGDSALYLCASSFNGRRTDTQYFGPGTRLTVL.

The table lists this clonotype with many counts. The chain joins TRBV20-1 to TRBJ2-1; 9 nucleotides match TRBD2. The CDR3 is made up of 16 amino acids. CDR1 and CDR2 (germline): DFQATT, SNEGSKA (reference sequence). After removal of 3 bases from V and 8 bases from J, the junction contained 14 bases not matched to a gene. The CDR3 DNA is TGCAGTGCTAGGGGTAAAAGCGGGAGGAAGAGCGATGAGCAGTTCTTC. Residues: CSARGKSGRKSDEQFF.

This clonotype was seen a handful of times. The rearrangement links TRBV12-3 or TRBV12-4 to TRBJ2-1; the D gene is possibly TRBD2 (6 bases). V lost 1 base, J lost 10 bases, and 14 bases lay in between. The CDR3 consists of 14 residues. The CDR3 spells CASSLVAGTAEQFF. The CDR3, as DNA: TGTGCCAGCAGTTTAGTGGCGGGAACGGCGGAGCAGTTCTTC.

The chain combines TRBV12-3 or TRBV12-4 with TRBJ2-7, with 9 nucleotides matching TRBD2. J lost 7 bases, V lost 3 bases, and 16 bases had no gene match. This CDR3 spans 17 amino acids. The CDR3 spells CASSFQSGRPSYNEQYF. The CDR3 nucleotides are TGTGCCAGCAGTTTCCAGAGCGGGAGGCCTTCCTACAATGAGCAGTACTTC.

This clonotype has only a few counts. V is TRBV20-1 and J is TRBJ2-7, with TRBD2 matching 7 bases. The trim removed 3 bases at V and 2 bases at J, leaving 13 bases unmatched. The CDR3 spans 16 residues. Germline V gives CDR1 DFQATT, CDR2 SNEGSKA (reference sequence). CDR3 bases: TGCAGTGCTAGCTCAACGAGCGGGACCTTTACCTACGAGCAGTACTTC. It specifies CSASSTSGTFTYEQYF.

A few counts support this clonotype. The DNA of the CDR3 is TGTGCCAGCAGTGAGTTAAGTGAGCAGTTCTTC. Encoded protein: CASSELSEQFF. V is TRBV6-1 and J is TRBJ2-1; D is unclear. The CDR3 totals 11 residues. V was cut by 3 bases and J by 9 bases, with 6 bases left in between. Germline V gene data show CDR1 as MNHNS and CDR2 as SASEGT.